In its sample, the clone carrying this T cell receptor (beta chain) was seen a few times. The CDR3 has 15 residues. Germline-derived CDR1 and CDR2 are ENHRY and SYGVKD. The J segment lost 3 bases and the V segment lost 2 bases, leaving 6 bases of the junction unmatched. The data were obtained in a study of early T cells in non-severe SARS-CoV-2 infection. TCRdb itself ran the 5' RACE reads through MiXCR, one entry per CDR3 protein. The sample contains approximately 50,000 distinct CDR3 sequences, 8.2% of which appear only once. The source is an adult who was a healthcare worker with PCR-confirmed SARS-CoV-2 infection or an uninfected control (not recorded which). V usage is TRBV10-3 and J usage is TRBJ2-7; 8 positions agree with TRBD1. The source material was whole blood. The CDR3 DNA sequence: TGTGCCATCAGTGAGCTCATGACAGGGGTCTACGAGCAGTACTTC. It encodes CAISELMTGVYEQYF.